These T cell receptor beta chains were read from a single sample in a study of cytomegalovirus exposure and HLA in healthy donors. Repertoires were generated with immunoSEQ multiplex PCR, while TCRdb's copy carries only in-frame clones and drops some. Of 150,000 to 200,000 clones in the sample, 79% were seen once. The specimen sequenced was PBMCs. The receptors stem from a girl aged 5 to 17 in good health and CMV-seropositive. The CDR3 runs from the conserved cysteine through the conserved F or W. The D gene is left open where the match is weak. Expanded clones are given a class, and other clones once, few, many or no size at all.

cdr3_length j_call v_call clone_size d_call cdr3_nt cdr3_aa
14 TRBJ2-7 TRBV2 - TRBD2 TGTGCCAGAAGCCGACTAGCGGGGGGCTACGAGCAGTACTTC CARSRLAGGYEQYF
16 TRBJ2-3 TRBV6-6 - TRBD2 TGTGCCAGCAAGCTCACTAGCGGGGCTAGCACAGATACGCAGTATTTT CASKLTSGASTDTQYF
16 TRBJ1-4 TRBV7-8 - TRBD1 TGTGCCAGCAGCCCATCGGACAGGGGCCAGAATGAAAAACTGTTTTTT CASSPSDRGQNEKLFF
16 TRBJ2-5 TRBV4-1 - TRBD2 TGCGCCAGCCGCCGGGGGGGACGGGGGGGTCAAGAGACCCAGTACTTC CASRRGGRGGQETQYF
16 TRBJ1-1 TRBV25-1 - TRBD1 TGTGCCAGCAGTGAATTTAGGGGCGGGACAGGGTCGGTCTCACACTTT CASSEFRGGTGSVSHF
14 TRBJ1-2 TRBV19 - - TGTGCCAGTTCCAGACAGAGAATTAACTATGGCTACACCTTC CASSRQRINYGYTF
16 TRBJ1-1 TRBV4-3 - TRBD1 TGCGCCAGCAGCCAAGATGGCGGGACAGGGGGGACTGAAGCTTTCTTT CASSQDGGTGGTEAFF
16 TRBJ1-1 TRBV6-5 - - TGTGCCAGCAGTTTGCCGGGTGAGGGAGCCAACACTGAAGCTTTCTTT CASSLPGEGANTEAFF
13 TRBJ1-1 TRBV11-3 - - TGTGCCAGCAGCTTAGAAGAGGACACTGAAGCTTTCTTT CASSLEEDTEAFF
13 TRBJ2-5 TRBV14 few - TGTGCCAGCAGCAACATAGGGTCAGGGGCCCAGTACTTC CASSNIGSGAQYF
13 TRBJ1-1 TRBV5-6 few - TGTGCCAGCAATCCAAAAGGGGCGGCTGAAGCTTTCTTT CASNPKGAAEAFF
13 TRBJ2-7 TRBV6-5 - - TGTGCCAGCAGTTACCGAGATAGCTACGAGCAGTACTTC CASSYRDSYEQYF
13 TRBJ2-7 TRBV5-1 - - TGCGCCAGCAGCTTGTACAACTCCTACGAGCAGTACTTC CASSLYNSYEQYF
16 TRBJ2-2 TRBV19 - TRBD2 TGTGCCAGTAGTTCGACTAGCGGGGGATACACCGGGGAGCTGTTTTTT CASSSTSGGYTGELFF
16 TRBJ2-5 TRBV5-1 - TRBD1 TGCGCCAGCAGTTTGGAGGGACAGGGCGTGCAAGAGACCCAGTACTTC CASSLEGQGVQETQYF
12 TRBJ1-6 TRBV7-2 - - TGTGCCAGCAGCCTAGGGGGGGCACCCCTCCACTTT CASSLGGAPLHF
14 TRBJ1-4 TRBV18 - - TGTGCCAGCTCACGGGCTGGGACTAATGAAAAACTGTTTTTT CASSRAGTNEKLFF
15 TRBJ1-5 TRBV7-2 few TRBD1 TGTGCCAGCAGCCCCCGGACAGGGTCCGATCAGCCCCAGCATTTT CASSPRTGSDQPQHF
16 TRBJ1-2 TRBV4-3 - TRBD1 TGCGCCAGCAGCCAAGAGGTACGGGACAGGGGCTATGGCTACACCTTC CASSQEVRDRGYGYTF
13 TRBJ1-1 TRBV5-4 - - TGTGCCAGCAGCCTTCACAGGGACACTGAAGCTTTCTTT CASSLHRDTEAFF
15 TRBJ1-4 TRBV5-1 - TRBD1 TGCGCCAGCAGCGAAGGGACAGGAGGAAATGAAAAACTGTTTTTT CASSEGTGGNEKLFF
14 TRBJ2-1 TRBV10-2 - TRBD2 TGCGCCAGCAGGACTAGCGGGGGGGCGCCTGAGCAGTTCTTC CASRTSGGAPEQFF
14 TRBJ1-1 TRBV19 - - TGTGCCAGTAGGGGGCGGGGGCTAAAGGCTGAAGCTTTCTTT CASRGRGLKAEAFF
14 TRBJ1-2 TRBV6-5 once - TGTGCCAGCAGTTACGGCGGGTCTTATTATGGCTACACCTTC CASSYGGSYYGYTF
15 TRBJ2-7 TRBV10-3 few TRBD2 TGTGCCAGCAGTGTTGGACTAGCGGGGACATACGAGCAGTACTTC CASSVGLAGTYEQYF
14 TRBJ2-7 TRBV5-6 - TRBD1 TGTGCCAGCAGCTTGGCCGACAGGGTACACGAGCAGTACTTC CASSLADRVHEQYF
11 TRBJ2-3 TRBV25-1 - - TGTGCCAGCAGGGACTATGATACGCAGTATTTT CASRDYDTQYF
13 TRBJ1-1 TRBV6-4 once TRBD1 TGTGCCAGCAGTCGTACAGGGGACACTGAAGCTTTCTTT CASSRTGDTEAFF
16 TRBJ2-5 TRBV15 few TRBD2 TGTGCCACCAGCAGAGATATGGCGGGGGGGTCCGAGACCCAGTACTTC CATSRDMAGGSETQYF
13 TRBJ1-5 TRBV19 few TRBD1 TGTGCCAGCACAACAGGGGAAGCGCAGCCCCAGCATTTT CASTTGEAQPQHF
15 TRBJ2-1 TRBV5-1 once - TGCGCCAGCAGAGGTACGGGGGTGGTAGACGTTGAGCAGTTCTTC CASRGTGVVDVEQFF
15 TRBJ1-2 TRBV5-5 - TRBD1 TGTGCCAGCAGCTTGTCGGCAGGGGGGAACTATGGCTACACCTTC CASSLSAGGNYGYTF
12 TRBJ2-7 TRBV6-6 - TRBD1 TGTGCCAGCAGTAAACAGGGGAGTGAGCAGTACTTC CASSKQGSEQYF
17 TRBJ2-6 TRBV14 - TRBD1 TGTGCCAGCAGCCCGACAGGGCTCCGCCCGGGGGCCAACGTCCTGACTTTC CASSPTGLRPGANVLTF
13 TRBJ1-6 TRBV7-9 - - TGTGCCAGCAGCTTTGCGGCTTCTGGGCCCCTCCACTTT CASSFAASGPLHF
14 TRBJ2-5 TRBV5-4 - TRBD1 TGTGCCAGCACCAGACAGGGGTTCCAAGAGACCCAGTACTTC CASTRQGFQETQYF
16 TRBJ2-7 TRBV7-9 - - TGTGCCAGCAGCTCCCGGTGGGAGCTGTCCGGTTTGGGGCAGTACTTC CASSSRWELSGLGQYF
12 TRBJ2-7 TRBV27 - - TGTGCCAGCAGTGAGACAGTAGGCGAGCAGTACTTC CASSETVGEQYF
15 TRBJ1-4 TRBV27 - - TGTGCCAGCCCCGCAGGTGGGGCGATCGACGAAAAACTGTTTTTT CASPAGGAIDEKLFF
15 TRBJ1-5 TRBV2 - TRBD1 TGTGCCAGCACCCGGAGGGGGCAGAGCAATCAGCCCCAGCATTTT CASTRRGQSNQPQHF
13 TRBJ2-7 TRBV6-5 - TRBD2 TGTGCCAGCGCGGCGGGACTAGCGACCGAGCAGTACTTC CASAAGLATEQYF